Following are 22 T cell receptor beta chains from one sample sequenced in a study of spatial heterogeneity in lung cancer. TCRdb independently ran MiXCR on the 5' RACE reads; one entry per CDR3 protein. The profile shows tens of thousands of distinct CDR3 sequences, around 8.4% of them singletons. Time point: sample taken at primary tumor resection. Unsorted whole RNA from tumor, nontumor lung or frozen PBMC underwent sequencing. Sample: PBMCs, taken at surgery. These receptors all come from a female donor with early-stage non-small cell lung cancer.

The CDR3 DNA reads as TGTGCCAGCAGCTTTCTAGCGGGAGGGCCGGAGACAGATACGCAGTATTTT. Translation: CASSFLAGGPETDTQYF. The rearrangement joins TRBV7-2 to TRBJ2-3; TRBD2 matches at 12 bases. The CDR3 spans 17 residues. CDR1 is SGHTA, CDR2 FQGNSA, per germline. V dropped 3 bases and J dropped 3; count of bases not matched to a gene: 7. Based on the CDR3 plus reference TRBV7-2 and TRBJ2-3, the full variable domain is GAGVSQSPSNKVTEKGKDVELRCDPISGHTALYWYRQSLGQGLEFLIYFQGNSAPDKSGLPSDRFSAERTGGSVSTLTIQRTQQEDSAVYLCASSFLAGGPETDTQYFGPGTRLTVL.

This clonotype has more than one count but fewer than ten. The chain links TRBV29-1 to TRBJ2-1, with no clear D. There are 15 residues in the CDR3. CDR1 is SQVTM, CDR2 ANQGSEA, per germline. V dropped 1 base and J dropped 0 bases, with 10 bases sitting between them. CDR3 amino acids: CSVEGVMSSYNEQFF. The CDR3 DNA reads as TGCAGCGTTGAAGGAGTGATGAGCTCCTACAATGAGCAGTTCTTC.

This clonotype was detected ten times or more. The chain recombines TRBV12-3 or TRBV12-4 with TRBJ2-1; D is unclear. The CDR3 runs 11 residues. V gave up 5 bases and J gave up 9 bases, with 8 bases separating them. The CDR3 coding sequence is TGTGCCAGCAGTCCTCTAAGTGAGCAGTTCTTC. It is translated as CASSPLSEQFF.

The table lists this clonotype with many counts. The chain uses TRBV5-1 and TRBJ2-1, with D perhaps TRBD2 (6 bases). The germline V gene encodes CDR1 SGHRS and CDR2 YFSETQ. Trimming took 0 bases from V and 2 from J, leaving 18 bases between them. CDR3 length: 18 amino acids. The CDR3 bases are TGCGCCAGCAGCTTGGGAGGGACTTACTTTAGGGCCTACAATGAGCAGTTCTTC. Protein: CASSLGGTYFRAYNEQFF.

The gene calls are TRBV15 and TRBJ2-7; TRBD2 might be the D (5 bases). This CDR3 has 14 amino acids. Germline lookup yields CDR1 LNHNV and CDR2 YYDKDF (reference sequence). Trimming cost V 0 bases and J 3 bases, with 9 bases left between them. The CDR3 protein is CATSRDRRGYEQYF. DNA of the CDR3: TGTGCCACCAGCAGAGATCGTCGGGGCTACGAGCAGTACTTC.

The chain links TRBV28 to TRBJ2-3; D is unclear. The CDR3 totals 14 residues. V lost 7 bases and J lost 1, with 12 bases in between. The germline gives CDR1 MDHEN, CDR2 SYDVKM. CDR3 in amino acids: CASTPAPRTDTQYF. CDR3 DNA: TGTGCCAGCACCCCGGCCCCGCGCACAGATACGCAGTATTTT.

This clonotype was detected only a few times. The chain couples TRBV11-2 to TRBJ2-7; D is possibly TRBD2 (7 bases). The CDR3 totals 15 residues. V shed 1 base and J shed 3 bases, with 13 bases lying between them. The germline CDR1 and CDR2 sequences are SGHAT and FQNNGV. The CDR3 DNA sequence: TGTGCCAGCAGCTTAGTCGGGGGGCAGATCTACGAGCAGTACTTC. It encodes CASSLVGGQIYEQYF. Variable domain in full (rest from reference TRBV11-2 and TRBJ2-7): EAGVAQSPRYKIIEKRQSVAFWCNPISGHATLYWYQQILGQGPKLLIQFQNNGVVDDSQLPKDRFSAERLKGVDSTLKIQPAKLEDSAVYLCASSLVGGQIYEQYFGPGTRLTVT.

The rearrangement uses TRBV5-1 and TRBJ2-7; D is unclear. This CDR3 has 15 residues. CDR1 is SGHRS and CDR2 is YFSETQ in the germline V gene. V was clipped by 1 base and J by 2 bases, with 13 bases between them. The DNA of the CDR3 is TGCGCCAGCAGCTTGTCAGCCCAGAGAGCCTACGAGCAGTACTTC. It encodes CASSLSAQRAYEQYF. Full variable domain (outside the CDR3, taken from reference TRBV5-1 and TRBJ2-7): KAGVTQTPRYLIKTRGQQVTLSCSPISGHRSVSWYQQTPGQGLQFLFEYFSETQRNKGNFPGRFSGRQFSNSRSEMNVSTLELGDSALYLCASSLSAQRAYEQYFGPGTRLTVT.

This clonotype occurred many times. The chain recombines TRBV11-3 with TRBJ1-1, with D perhaps TRBD1 (5 bases). Trimming took off 1 base at V and 3 bases at J, with 15 bases between the two ends. This CDR3 is 16 amino acids long. Looked up from germline, CDR1 is SGHNT and CDR2 is YENEEA. The CDR3 protein is CASSLGLKGRDTEAFF. For the CDR3, the DNA is TGTGCCAGCAGCTTAGGGCTCAAGGGGAGAGACACTGAAGCTTTCTTT.

The V and J genes are TRBV4-2 and TRBJ2-1; 7 bases are shared with TRBD2. The CDR3 covers 14 residues. The V gene end was trimmed by 0 bases and the J gene end by 7 bases; junction bases not matched to a gene: 3. The V gene's germline CDR1 is LGHNA and CDR2 YNFKEQ. Written as DNA, the CDR3 is TGTGCCAGCAGCCAAGATTTGCGGGGGAATGAGCAGTTCTTC. This codes for CASSQDLRGNEQFF.

This chain joins TRBV18 and TRBJ2-1, with TRBD2 matching 11 bases. The trim removed 3 bases at V and 6 bases at J, leaving 4 bases unmatched. Germline assignment: CDR1 KGHSH and CDR2 LQKENI. CDR3 length: 15 residues. The CDR3 reads CASSPGLAAVNEQFF. As DNA, the CDR3 is TGTGCCAGCTCACCGGGACTAGCGGCCGTCAATGAGCAGTTCTTC.

This clonotype came up a few times. V is TRBV14 and J is TRBJ2-1; TRBD1 matches at 8 bases. Germline loops: CDR1 SGHDN, CDR2 FVKESK. The CDR3 is 15 amino acids. V gave up 1 base and J gave up 6 bases; unmatched junction bases: 5. The CDR3 here is CASSQGRGRTNEQFF. The DNA of the CDR3 is TGTGCCAGCAGCCAAGGCAGGGGGCGCACCAATGAGCAGTTCTTC.

The gene calls are TRBV12-3 or TRBV12-4 and TRBJ2-3, with D perhaps matching TRBD1 or TRBD2 (6 bases each). This CDR3 comprises 16 residues. Trimming cost V 1 base and J 2 bases, with 13 bases left between them. CDR3 sequence (DNA): TGTGCCAGCAGTTTAGTGAGGGGGACTGCCACAGATACGCAGTATTTT. It codes for CASSLVRGTATDTQYF.

This clonotype was counted at least ten times. The J gene is TRBJ2-1, the V gene TRBV20-1; 12 bases align to TRBD2. CDR1 DFQATT and CDR2 SNEGSKA come from the germline V gene (reference sequence). With 6 bases clipped from V and 8 bases from J, the junction kept 8 bases outside the gene matches. The CDR3 has 14 residues. The CDR3 DNA sequence: TGCAGTGCCCCGACTAGCGGGAGATCGGATGAGCAGTTCTTC. Its protein product is CSAPTSGRSDEQFF.

This clonotype has at least ten counts. V is TRBV5-4 and J is TRBJ2-5, with D unresolved. The germline V gene has CDR1 SGHNT and CDR2 YYREEE (reference sequence). The CDR3 is 14 residues long. Trimming left V 0 bases short and J 2 bases short, with 8 bases between. DNA of the CDR3: TGTGCCAGCAGCTTGGAGCCACTGCAAGAGACCCAGTACTTC. Amino acids: CASSLEPLQETQYF.

Many counts were recorded for this clonotype. At one of its ends the junction is not consistent with the germline gene, which may arise from a read error. The rearrangement joins TRBV15 to TRBJ2-4; D perhaps matches TRBD1 (7 bases). The CDR3 has 14 residues. The germline V gene has CDR1 LNHNV and CDR2 YYDKDF (reference sequence). The CDR3 spells CATSREGQFPGEDF. The CDR3 bases are TGTGCCACCAGCAGAGAGGGACAGTTCCCCGGGGAGGACTTC.

The chain couples TRBV12-3 or TRBV12-4 to TRBJ2-7; a possible D gene is TRBD2 (6 bases). The CDR3 is made up of 12 amino acids. V lost 3 bases to trimming and J lost 7 bases, with 10 bases between them. This CDR3 reads CASSFEGREQYF. The CDR3 region has the DNA TGTGCCAGCAGTTTTGAAGGGAGGGAGCAGTACTTC.

This clonotype was seen ten or more times. This chain joins TRBV5-1 and TRBJ2-4; 7 bases agree with TRBD1. CDR3 length equals 15 residues. V lost 3 bases to trimming and J lost 9 bases; unmatched junction nucleotides: 12. Germline V gene sequence: CDR1 SGHRS, CDR2 YFSETQ. CDR3 sequence reads: CASSSAGGDDSIQYF. The CDR3 coding sequence is TGCGCCAGCAGCTCCGCAGGGGGAGATGATAGCATTCAGTACTTC. Variable domain in full (rest from reference TRBV5-1 and TRBJ2-4): KAGVTQTPRYLIKTRGQQVTLSCSPISGHRSVSWYQQTPGQGLQFLFEYFSETQRNKGNFPGRFSGRQFSNSRSEMNVSTLELGDSALYLCASSSAGGDDSIQYFGAGTRLSVL.

This clonotype was seen repeatedly, ten times or more. The chain joins TRBV27 to TRBJ1-6; no firm D call. The CDR3 has 15 amino acids. Per germline, CDR1 MNHEY and CDR2 SMNVEV (reference sequence). The V gene lost 2 bases and the J gene lost 7 bases, with 12 bases spanning the gap. CDR3 residues: CASSLGGQANSPLHF. As DNA, the CDR3 is TGTGCCAGCAGTTTAGGAGGTCAGGCGAATTCACCCCTCCACTTT.

The rearrangement joins TRBV20-1 to TRBJ2-3; 8 nucleotides align to TRBD1. The CDR3 is made up of 14 amino acids. V was clipped by 4 bases and J by 2 bases; unmatched bases: 5. Germline V gives CDR1 DFQATT, CDR2 SNEGSKA (reference sequence). The CDR3 DNA reads as TGCAGTGCTACGCCGGGACAGGCCACAGATACGCAGTATTTT. It codes for CSATPGQATDTQYF.

This clonotype was found a few times. CDR3 protein: CASQTGGPDTQYF. The CDR3 DNA sequence: TGTGCCAGCCAGACAGGGGGCCCAGATACGCAGTATTTT. This chain joins TRBV5-5 and TRBJ2-3, with 10 nucleotides matching TRBD1. J was trimmed by 4 bases and V by 7 bases; bases with no gene match: 3. Germline CDR1 reads SGHKS; CDR2 reads YYEKEE (reference sequence). This CDR3 has 13 amino acids.

This clonotype was seen only a few times. This chain joins TRBV10-2 and TRBJ2-5; D unresolved. V lost 1 base and J lost 4, with 1 base in between. The length of the CDR3 is 11 residues. Germline V CDR1 and CDR2: WSHSY, SAAADI. CDR3 sequence (DNA): TGCGCCAGCAGTGAGTTAGAGACCCAGTACTTC. Its translation: CASSELETQYF.